This record covers a single TCR beta chain. The data were taken from a study of control samples from healthy donors and cancer patients. Germline CDR1 SGHAT, CDR2 FQNNGV. Trimming removed 1 base from V and 1 base from J, with 11 bases in between. The CDR3 runs 16 residues. Sequencing used immunoSEQ multiplex PCR; TCRdb keeps in-frame clones, though not all of them. In the table there are approximately 190,000 clones, over 80% of which are singletons. The sequencing input was blood. This receptor was taken from a man aged 25-40 years in good health. The rearrangement joins TRBV11-2 to TRBJ1-3; possibly TRBD1 for D (6 bases). CDR3 in amino acids: CASSLVWGASGNTIYF. For the CDR3, the DNA is TGTGCCAGCAGCTTAGTTTGGGGGGCGTCTGGAAACACCATATATTTT.